This entry lists 24 T cell receptor beta chains sequenced from one sample in a study of identical twins. TCRdb analysed the 5' RACE reads with MiXCR anew, one entry per CDR3 protein. Altogether 270,000 or so distinct CDR3 sequences are present, about 9% being singletons, with the ten largest covering roughly 3.1%. These data also featured in a second study, about yellow fever vaccine responses in identical twins.

Sequenced input: CD8+ T cells sorted from blood. Every receptor here comes from a woman aged 18-35 years in good health.

This clonotype was seen only a few times. The chain uses TRBV6-4 and TRBJ2-3; D ambiguous. The V end lost 2 bases, the J end lost 2 bases, and 8 bases lay between the germline ends. CDR3 length equals 14 residues. Per germline, CDR1 MRHNA and CDR2 SNTAGT. CDR3 nucleotide sequence: TGTGCCAGCAGTGACCTATCAAACACAGATACGCAGTATTTT. Translation: CASSDLSNTDTQYF.

The V and J genes are TRBV25-1 and TRBJ2-1; 7 bases fit TRBD1. Looked up from germline, CDR1 is MGHDK and CDR2 is SYGVNS. The CDR3 loop spans 14 amino acids. V shed 7 bases and J 2 bases; nucleotides not matched to a gene: 5. In DNA form, the CDR3 reads TGTGCCAGCAACAGGGGCCCCGCCTACAATGAGCAGTTCTTC. It encodes CASNRGPAYNEQFF.

This clonotype was seen more than once but under ten times. This chain connects TRBV6-4 to TRBJ2-7; 9 bases map to TRBD1. In germline, CDR1 is MRHNA, CDR2 SNTAGT. CDR3 size: 14 residues. The V gene end was trimmed by 6 bases and the J gene end by 7 bases; junction bases not matched to a gene: 10. The CDR3 bases are TGTGCCAGCAGGTCCGGGACAGGGCCTCGAGAGCAGTACTTC. Amino acids: CASRSGTGPREQYF.

This clonotype was observed a few times. The chain links TRBV15 to TRBJ2-7, with a possible D match to TRBD1 (6 bases). CDR3 length: 15 amino acids. Germline V gene lookup returns CDR1 LNHNV and CDR2 YYDKDF (reference sequence). Deletions cut 6 bases from V and 0 bases from J, with 15 bases between. For the CDR3, the DNA is TGTGCCACCAGGCAGGACAGACCGAGCTCCTACGAGCAGTACTTC. Translated: CATRQDRPSSYEQYF.

This clonotype was recorded many times. The genes are TRBV29-1 and TRBJ2-1; 8 nucleotides agree with TRBD1. The CDR3 totals 19 residues. The junction had 27 bases not matched to a gene; V was cut back by 6 bases and J by 8 bases. Germline CDR1 SQVTM, CDR2 ANQGSEA. Here the CDR3 DNA reads TGCAGCGTGGGGGGTTGGCAGGGGGCGCGGGGATCCCTGGGCGATGAGCAGTTCTTC. Amino acid sequence: CSVGGWQGARGSLGDEQFF.

This clonotype was seen at least ten times. The chain links TRBV9 to TRBJ2-7; D is undetermined. Looked up from germline, CDR1 is SGDLS and CDR2 is YYNGEE. V lost 0 bases to trimming and J lost 7 bases, with 23 bases between them. The CDR3 runs 17 residues. This CDR3 is CASSVGFSAPFLEEQYF. The CDR3 nucleotides are TGTGCCAGCAGCGTAGGGTTTTCAGCCCCCTTTTTGGAGGAGCAGTACTTC.

This clonotype was observed at least ten times. The rearrangement links TRBV10-3 to TRBJ2-3; the D call may be TRBD1 or TRBD2 (6 bases each). CDR1 is ENHRY and CDR2 is SYGVKD in the germline V gene. V was cut by 10 bases and J by 2 bases, with 19 bases left in between. The CDR3 consists of 15 residues. The CDR3 coding sequence is TGTGCCAGCCGAGCAACGGGGGCCCCCACAGATACGCAGTATTTT. Protein product: CASRATGAPTDTQYF.

The chain is built from TRBV7-9 and TRBJ2-5, with D possibly TRBD2 on 5 matching bases. Germline CDR1 reads SEHNR; CDR2 reads FQNEAQ (reference sequence). V was trimmed by 4 bases and J by 0 bases, leaving 6 bases between them. CDR3 length: 13 amino acids. CDR3 amino acids: CASSSGNQETQYF. As DNA, the CDR3 is TGTGCCAGCAGCTCCGGGAACCAAGAGACCCAGTACTTC.

This chain connects TRBV23-1 to TRBJ2-7; 10 nucleotides line up with TRBD1. TRBV23-1 is sorted into the ORF group, with uncertain function. V gave up 0 bases and J gave up 3 bases; unmatched junction bases: 2. The CDR3 loop spans 15 amino acids. Here the CDR3 DNA reads TGCGCCAGCAGTCAATCGCGGGACAGGGGCTACGAGCAGTACTTC. This codes for CASSQSRDRGYEQYF.

This clonotype was seen ten or more times. This chain uses TRBV11-1 with TRBJ2-3, with a tentative D call TRBD2 (6 bases). Germline loops: CDR1 SGHAT, CDR2 FQDESV (reference sequence). V lost 6 bases to trimming and J lost 5 bases, with 15 bases between them. The CDR3 loop spans 14 amino acids. The CDR3 sequence: CASRPLTRLDTQYF. Here the CDR3 DNA reads TGTGCCAGCAGACCACTGACTAGACTAGATACGCAGTATTTT. Based on the CDR3 plus reference TRBV11-1 and TRBJ2-3, the full variable domain is EAEVAQSPRYKITEKSQAVAFWCDPISGHATLYWYRQILGQGPELLVQFQDESVVDDSQLPKDRFSAERLKGVDSTLKIQPAELGDSAMYLCASRPLTRLDTQYFGPGTRLTVL.

This clonotype was counted at least ten times. In DNA form, the CDR3 reads TGCAGCGTTGAAATGACAGACTCCTACGAGCAGTACTTC. It encodes CSVEMTDSYEQYF. This chain links TRBV29-1 with TRBJ2-7, with D perhaps matching TRBD1 (5 bases). The CDR3 extends over 13 amino acids. Germline CDR1 reads SQVTM; CDR2 reads ANQGSEA. Trimming took 2 bases from V and 0 from J, leaving 8 bases between them.

There are many counts of this clonotype. The rearrangement uses TRBV5-6 and TRBJ2-3; no definite D call. The germline V gene encodes CDR1 SGHDT and CDR2 YYEEEE. This CDR3 has 14 residues. Trimming pared 1 base from V and 1 base from J, leaving 7 bases between. CDR3 DNA: TGTGCCAGCAGCTTGCCGCAGGGCACAGATACGCAGTATTTT. Translating gives CASSLPQGTDTQYF.

This clonotype was found a few times. This sequence joins TRBV7-9 and TRBJ2-1; 9 positions agree with TRBD1. CDR3 size: 15 residues. J lost 5 bases, V lost 5 bases, and 7 bases had no gene match. Germline V lookup: CDR1 SEHNR, CDR2 FQNEAQ (reference sequence). For the CDR3, the DNA is TGTGCCAGCAGCGGTCCGGGACAGGGTCACAATGAGCAGTTCTTC. Translated: CASSGPGQGHNEQFF.

In its sample, this clonotype was seen many times. The rearrangement uses TRBV27 and TRBJ2-4; D gene unclear. V gave up 3 bases and J gave up 6 bases, with 9 bases separating them. Germline V gene lookup returns CDR1 MNHEY and CDR2 SMNVEV (reference sequence). The CDR3 is 13 amino acids. In nucleotides, the CDR3 is TGTGCCAGCAGTTTTACGCGTGGAAACATTCAGTACTTC. Amino acids: CASSFTRGNIQYF.

The rearrangement joins TRBV5-1 to TRBJ2-6; D not certain. Germline CDR1 is SGHRS and CDR2 is YFSETQ. V lost 1 base to trimming and J lost 1 base, with 15 bases between them. The CDR3 sequence is 18 residues long. Here the CDR3 reads CASSLKAGLYSGANVLTF. For the CDR3, the DNA is TGCGCCAGCAGCTTGAAGGCAGGCCTATATTCTGGGGCCAACGTCCTGACTTTC.

The J gene is TRBJ2-2, the V gene TRBV29-1; D not certain. With 7 bases removed from V and 6 bases from J, the gap between germline ends came to 9 bases. Germline V lookup: CDR1 SQVTM, CDR2 ANQGSEA. This CDR3 has 11 amino acids. CDR3 DNA sequence: TGCAGCGCCGAGAAAGCCGGGGAGCTGTTTTTT. The encoded protein is CSAEKAGELFF.

This clonotype was counted many times. The chain recombines TRBV5-1 with TRBJ2-7, with D perhaps matching TRBD2 (5 bases). The V gene's germline CDR1 is SGHRS and CDR2 YFSETQ. Deletions cut 1 base from V and 5 bases from J, with 7 bases between. This CDR3 contains 12 residues. The CDR3, as DNA: TGCGCCAGCAGCTTGTCGGGGAACGAGCAGTACTTC. Translating gives CASSLSGNEQYF.

This clonotype was seen many times. CDR3 coding DNA: TGTGCCAGCAGCTTACTGGACTGGAACACCGGGGAGCTGTTTTTT. This gives the protein CASSLLDWNTGELFF. The J gene is TRBJ2-2, the V gene TRBV7-9; D perhaps matches TRBD2 (5 bases). The V and J ends lost 2 bases and 1 base respectively, with 8 bases between them. The CDR3 has 15 residues. Germline lookup yields CDR1 SEHNR and CDR2 FQNEAQ (reference sequence).

The sample holds a few counts of this clonotype. The chain couples TRBV20-1 to TRBJ2-3; TRBD1 matches at 9 bases. The CDR3 runs 14 residues. The V segment lost 4 bases and the J segment 4 bases; nucleotides outside the gene matches: 6. Germline V gene sequence: CDR1 DFQATT, CDR2 SNEGSKA (reference sequence). CDR3 sequence: CSAKTGGGADTQYF. The CDR3 DNA is TGCAGTGCTAAGACAGGGGGGGGGGCAGATACGCAGTATTTT.

The chain recombines TRBV27 with TRBJ2-3; D is undetermined. Trimming left V 11 bases short and J 6 bases short, with 12 bases between. CDR1 and CDR2 from the germline V gene are MNHEY and SMNVEV (reference sequence). The CDR3 is made up of 11 amino acids. DNA for the CDR3: TGTGCCGGCCTTGGTCGGGATACGCAGTATTTT. This codes for CAGLGRDTQYF.

This clonotype was observed a few times. The chain is built from TRBV5-1 and TRBJ2-1; 11 bases map to TRBD2. Germline CDR1 reads SGHRS; CDR2 reads YFSETQ. The CDR3 sequence is 16 residues long. After removal of 4 bases from V and 0 bases from J, the junction contained 3 bases not matched to a gene. CDR3 protein: CASSNSGRVSYNEQFF. The CDR3 DNA sequence: TGCGCCAGCAGCAATAGCGGGAGGGTCTCCTACAATGAGCAGTTCTTC.

This clonotype came up a few times. The chain links TRBV25-1 to TRBJ2-1; possibly TRBD2 for D (6 bases). V was shortened by 1 base and J by 2 bases, with 15 bases between the two germline ends. CDR1 and CDR2 (germline): MGHDK, SYGVNS. The CDR3 extends over 17 amino acids. DNA for the CDR3: TGTGCCAGCAGTGAATGGGAGGACAAGGGCGCCTACAATGAGCAGTTCTTC. Protein: CASSEWEDKGAYNEQFF.

This clonotype was counted between two and nine times. The chain employs TRBV10-3 and TRBJ1-1; weak D call: TRBD1 (5 bases). Germline CDR1 reads ENHRY; CDR2 reads SYGVKD. CDR3 length equals 17 residues. With 7 bases removed from V and 1 base from J, the gap between germline ends came to 22 bases. The CDR3, as DNA: TGTGCCATCACCAGGGAGTCAAAAACCCCACCGAACACTGAAGCTTTCTTT. It yields the protein CAITRESKTPPNTEAFF.

This clonotype was found a few times. V and J are TRBV6-2 or TRBV6-3 and TRBJ2-1, with TRBD2 matching over 9 bases. The CDR3 consists of 16 residues. Germline CDR1 MNHEY, CDR2 SVGEGT. The junction had 10 bases not matched to a gene; V was cut back by 6 bases and J by 4 bases. This CDR3 reads CASSRPAGGQYNEQFF. The CDR3, as DNA: TGTGCCAGCAGCCGCCCGGCGGGAGGGCAGTACAATGAGCAGTTCTTC.